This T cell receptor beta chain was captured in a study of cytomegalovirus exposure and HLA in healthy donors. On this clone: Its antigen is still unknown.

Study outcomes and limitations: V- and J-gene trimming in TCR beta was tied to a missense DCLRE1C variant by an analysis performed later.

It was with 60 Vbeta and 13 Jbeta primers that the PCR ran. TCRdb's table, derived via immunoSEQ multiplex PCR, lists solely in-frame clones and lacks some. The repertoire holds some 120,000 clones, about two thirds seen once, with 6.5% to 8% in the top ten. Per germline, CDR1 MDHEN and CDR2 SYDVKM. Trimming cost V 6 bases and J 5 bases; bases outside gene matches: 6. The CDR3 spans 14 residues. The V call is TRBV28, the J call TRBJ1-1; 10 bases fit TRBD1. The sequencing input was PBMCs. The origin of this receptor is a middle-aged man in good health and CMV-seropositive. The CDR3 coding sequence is TGTGCCAGCAGGGCCGGGACAGGGGATACTGAAGCTTTCTTT. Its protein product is CASRAGTGDTEAFF.